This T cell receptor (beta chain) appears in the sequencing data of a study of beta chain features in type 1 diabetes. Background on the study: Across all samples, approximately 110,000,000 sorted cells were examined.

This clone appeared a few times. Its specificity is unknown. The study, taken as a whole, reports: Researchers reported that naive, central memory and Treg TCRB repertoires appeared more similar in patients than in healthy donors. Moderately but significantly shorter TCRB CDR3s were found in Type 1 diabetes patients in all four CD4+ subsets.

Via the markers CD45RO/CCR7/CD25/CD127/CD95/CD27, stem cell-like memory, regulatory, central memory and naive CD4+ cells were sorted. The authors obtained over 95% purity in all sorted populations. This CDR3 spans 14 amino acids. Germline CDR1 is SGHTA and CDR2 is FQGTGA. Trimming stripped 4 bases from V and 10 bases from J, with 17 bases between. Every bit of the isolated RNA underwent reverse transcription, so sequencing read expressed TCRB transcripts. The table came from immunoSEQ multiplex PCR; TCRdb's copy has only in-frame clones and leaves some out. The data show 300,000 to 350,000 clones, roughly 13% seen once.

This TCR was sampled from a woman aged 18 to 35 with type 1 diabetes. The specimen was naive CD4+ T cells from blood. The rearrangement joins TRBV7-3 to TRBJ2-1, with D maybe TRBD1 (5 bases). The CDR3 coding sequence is TGTGCCAGCAGCTCCCTCGGAAGGGCAGGGGAGCAGTTCTTC. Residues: CASSSLGRAGEQFF. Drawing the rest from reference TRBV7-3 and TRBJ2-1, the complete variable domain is GAGVSQTPSNKVTEKGKYVELRCDPISGHTALYWYRQSLGQGPEFLIYFQGTGAADDSGLPNDRFFAVRPEGSVSTLKIQRTERGDSAVYLCASSSLGRAGEQFFGPGTRLTVL.